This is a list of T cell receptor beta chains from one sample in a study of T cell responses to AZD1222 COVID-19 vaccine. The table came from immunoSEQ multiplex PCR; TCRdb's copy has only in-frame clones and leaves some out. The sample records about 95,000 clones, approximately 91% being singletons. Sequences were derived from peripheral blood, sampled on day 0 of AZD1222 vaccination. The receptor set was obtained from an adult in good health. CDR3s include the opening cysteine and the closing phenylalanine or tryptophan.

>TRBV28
CASSSAGTSGGELFF
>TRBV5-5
CASSVERGYTF
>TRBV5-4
CASSPTGGSTDTQYF
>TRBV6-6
CASSLSGSNQPQHF
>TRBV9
CASSTPTVRSSYNEQFF
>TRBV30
CAWSGGPPFLNEKLFF
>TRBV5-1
CASAPLRGALDTQYF
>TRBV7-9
CASSIPTATSTDTQYF
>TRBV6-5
CASSYERQLEQYF
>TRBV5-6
CASSLGAGAYEQYF
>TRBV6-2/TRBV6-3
CASSYGQGSGTDTQYF
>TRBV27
CASSLTGSETQYF
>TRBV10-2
CASSESLDTQYF
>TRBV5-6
CASSYTGTQTNEKLFF
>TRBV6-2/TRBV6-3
CASSLAGGDRETQYF
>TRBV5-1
CASSFIPAAGGEQYF
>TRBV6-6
CASSYSNKGGNSPLHF
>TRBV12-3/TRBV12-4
CASSSGGSYEQYF
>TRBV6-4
CASRQDRGRAGELFF
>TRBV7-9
CASSSSDRGRYSLHF
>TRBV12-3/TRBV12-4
CASSISYEQYF
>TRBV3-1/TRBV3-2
CASSQGVTEAFF
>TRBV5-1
CASSLAGGRYQPQHF
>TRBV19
CASSMGLAYEQYF
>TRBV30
CAWGGTADSPLHF
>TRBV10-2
CASIKGYNSPLHF
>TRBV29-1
CSVPRINYGYTF
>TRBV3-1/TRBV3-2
CASSPASGLLYTQYF
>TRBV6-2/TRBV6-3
CASSRDTRNGYTF